Below are 11 T cell receptor beta chains sequenced from a single sample in a study of blood T cell repertoires in COVID-19. The method was immunoSEQ multiplex PCR; TCRdb's version includes in-frame clones alone and lacks a portion of them. The sample contains 650,000 to 800,000 clones, about 90% of which appear only once. Input material: peripheral blood. All receptors derive from a woman under 30 with acute or convalescent COVID-19.

This sequence joins TRBV10-3 and TRBJ2-7, with D tentatively TRBD1 (6 bases). The V gene's germline CDR1 is ENHRY and CDR2 SYGVKD. Deletions cut 8 bases from V and 2 bases from J, with 10 bases between. The CDR3 runs to 12 residues. This CDR3 is CAIGTGPYEQYF. The DNA of the CDR3 is TGTGCCATCGGAACAGGGCCCTACGAGCAGTACTTC.

The chain uses TRBV12-3 or TRBV12-4 and TRBJ2-3; 7 bases are shared with TRBD2. V gave up 3 bases and J gave up 10 bases; unmatched junction bases: 1. CDR3 length: 11 residues. The CDR3 DNA sequence: TGTGCCAGCAGTTTGGCGGGAGCGCAGTATTTT. It yields the protein CASSLAGAQYF.

This chain joins TRBV3-1 (or the pseudogene TRBV3-2) and TRBJ1-3; D unclear. In germline, CDR1 is LGHDT, CDR2 YNNKEL (reference sequence). The CDR3 totals 15 residues. Trimming cost V 3 bases and J 4 bases, with 13 bases left between them. The CDR3 region has the DNA TGTGCCAGCAGCCACCCAGAGGGCGGGGGAAACACCATATATTTT. It specifies CASSHPEGGGNTIYF.

The chain combines TRBV6-2 or TRBV6-3 with TRBJ2-3, with D unresolved. The V and J ends lost 1 base and 7 bases respectively, with 12 bases between them. This CDR3 comprises 14 residues. Germline assignment: CDR1 MNHEY and CDR2 SVGEGT. Here the CDR3 DNA reads TGTGCCAGCAGTTACTGGAAGGCGGCACATACGCAGTATTTT. Protein sequence: CASSYWKAAHTQYF.

CDR3 DNA sequence: TGTGCCAGTAGTAGGGGAGGCTGGGACTATCCCCTCCGGTTCACCGGGGAGCTGTTTTTT. Residues: CASSRGGWDYPLRFTGELFF. The genes are TRBV19 and TRBJ2-2; TRBD2 matches at 7 bases. This CDR3 comprises 20 residues. CDR1 and CDR2 (germline): LNHDA, SQIVND (reference sequence). The junction had 21 bases not matched to a gene; V was cut back by 4 bases and J by 4 bases.

The chain has TRBV21-1 and TRBJ2-7; TRBD2 is taken as the D call from the table, unchecked against the DNA. TRBV21-1 is designated a pseudogene. The CDR3 runs to 13 residues. The DNA for the CDR3 is TGTGCCAGCCCCGGGGGAAGCTCCTACGAGCAGTACTTC. Protein sequence: CASPGGSSYEQYF.

This chain links TRBV27 with TRBJ1-5; D ambiguous. There are 15 residues in the CDR3. CDR1 and CDR2 from the germline V gene are MNHEY and SMNVEV (reference sequence). V was cut by 5 bases and J by 3 bases, with 14 bases left in between. CDR3 amino acids: CASSPEQNLNQPQHF. The CDR3 DNA follows: TGTGCCAGCAGTCCAGAACAGAATCTCAATCAGCCCCAGCATTTT.

This sequence joins TRBV9 and TRBJ2-5, with 7 bases that match TRBD1. Germline CDR1 and CDR2: SGDLS and YYNGEE. Germline trimming cut 4 bases from V and 5 bases from J; bases unmatched to any gene: 8. There are 14 residues in the CDR3. Written as DNA, the CDR3 is TGTGCCAGCAGCCAGGGACAGCCGGCGGAGACCCAGTACTTC. Its translation: CASSQGQPAETQYF.

The CDR3 protein is CATSEWTPMNTGELFF. The DNA of the CDR3 is TGTGCCACCAGTGAGTGGACACCTATGAACACCGGGGAGCTGTTTTTT. The rearrangement uses TRBV24-1 and TRBJ2-2, with TRBD1 as a possible D gene (5 bases). V gave up 4 bases and J gave up 1 base, with 12 bases separating them. Per the germline V gene, CDR1 is KGHDR and CDR2 is SFDVKD. The CDR3 consists of 16 residues.

This rearrangement joins TRBV2 to TRBJ1-6; D is perhaps TRBD1 (6 bases). With 6 bases removed from V and 5 bases from J, the gap between germline ends came to 11 bases. The V gene's germline CDR1 is SNHLY and CDR2 FYNNEI. The CDR3 is made up of 14 amino acids. The CDR3 loop reads CASRYRVNNSPLHF. CDR3 in DNA: TGTGCCAGCAGGTACAGGGTTAATAATTCACCCCTCCACTTT.

This clone was counted a single time. The chain joins TRBV6-6 to TRBJ2-3, with TRBD2 matching over 9 bases. After removal of 4 bases from V and 1 base from J, the junction contained 6 bases not matched to a gene. The CDR3 loop spans 16 amino acids. The germline V gene encodes CDR1 MNHNY and CDR2 SVGAGI (reference sequence). The CDR3 region is CASSSLQRGGTDTQYF. The CDR3 bases are TGTGCCAGCAGTTCCCTCCAGCGGGGGGGCACAGATACGCAGTATTTT.